This is a list of T cell receptor beta chains from one sample in a study of T-cell reconstitution after alpha-beta-depleted transplantation in children. TCRdb called the PCR reads again in MiXCR, with one record for every CDR3 protein. The sample has 350,000 to 500,000 distinct CDR3 sequences, around two fifths seen once. The input for sequencing was PBMCs, taken before TCRalphabeta/CD19-depleted stem cell transplant. Every receptor here comes from a girl aged 2 to 10 with aplastic anemia, due to receive a stem cell transplant. Each CDR3 is given with its conserved first and last residue. Fields, in order: V gene, J gene, CDR3 protein.

TRBV6-2/TRBV6-3,TRBJ2-1,CASSYASGGYNEQFF
TRBV25-1,TRBJ2-3,CASSESRTSGDTQYF
TRBV15,TRBJ2-7,CATSEETGGTYEQYF
TRBV15,TRBJ2-7,CATSRLSQQYF
TRBV20-1,TRBJ2-5,CSAKETRQETQYF
TRBV29-1,TRBJ2-7,CSVERPRPLTLTEQYF
TRBV7-6,TRBJ2-5,CASSSDRGGPGTQYF
TRBV24-1,TRBJ1-2,CATSVGNYGYTF
TRBV5-6,TRBJ1-2,CASSRWDRGTNGYTF
TRBV7-3,TRBJ2-5,CASSETTAAQETQYF
TRBV7-8,TRBJ2-3,CASSLLGLAGQKGGDTQYF
TRBV6-1,TRBJ2-5,CASMMGARETQYF
TRBV7-2,TRBJ2-7,CASSLDGTANYEQYF
TRBV6-5,TRBJ2-7,CASSYIGAHTYEQYF
TRBV12-3/TRBV12-4,TRBJ2-3,CASSPGAPAGDTQYF
TRBV6-2/TRBV6-3,TRBJ2-1,CASMILAGMGSYNEQFF
TRBV7-9,TRBJ2-3,CASSLDRGRADTQYF
TRBV4-2,TRBJ1-4,CASSHPDEKLFF
TRBV20-1,TRBJ2-7,CSAFSPLANEQYF
TRBV5-4,TRBJ2-3,CASSAGLAGDTDTQYF
TRBV2,TRBJ2-3,CASSYTDTQYF
TRBV20-1,TRBJ2-1,CSASGRGYNEQFF
TRBV5-1,TRBJ1-2,CASSLEVRGLGYTF
TRBV30,TRBJ2-2,CAWRDRAGELFF
TRBV7-9,TRBJ2-7,CASGGAQYEQYF
TRBV6-2/TRBV6-3,TRBJ2-7,CASSYPGLAVSYEQYF